These 24 T cell receptor beta chains were all obtained from the same sample, sequenced in a study of human T cells and chemical hapten exposure. Using its own MiXCR run on the RACE reads, TCRdb lists one record per CDR3 protein. The data contain 330,000 or so distinct CDR3 sequences, more than 5% of them singletons. Time point noted: patch test 2, 6 weeks after DPC sensitization. Noted treatment: therapeutic diphenylcyclopropenone sensitization with weekly scalp DPC. This specimen was whole blood, taken in connection with sensitization to the hapten diphenylcyclopropenone (DPC). The receptors stem from a woman in her late teens or twenties with alopecia areata. Some clones in this sample may be carry-over from other donors' samples.

This clonotype has a handful of counts. This chain links TRBV9 with TRBJ2-1, with D uncertain. Trimming shortened V by 0 bases and J by 0 bases, and 10 bases separated the two germline ends. The germline V gene encodes CDR1 SGDLS and CDR2 YYNGEE. The length of the CDR3 is 16 residues. CDR3 amino acids: CASSVAARSSYNEQFF. The CDR3 DNA reads as TGTGCCAGCAGCGTAGCAGCCAGAAGCTCCTACAATGAGCAGTTCTTC. The full variable domain, in which reference TRBV9 and TRBJ2-1 provide the parts outside the CDR3, is DSGVTQTPKHLITATGQRVTLRCSPRSGDLSVYWYQQSLDQGLQFLIQYYNGEERAKGNILERFSAQQFPDLHSELNLSSLELGDSALYFCASSVAARSSYNEQFFGPGTRLTVL.

This clonotype was recorded at least ten times. This chain connects TRBV6-5 to TRBJ2-4; perhaps TRBD1 as D (5 bases). Germline values: CDR1 MNHEY, CDR2 SVGAGI. This CDR3 is 13 amino acids long. Trimming pared 6 bases from V and 2 bases from J, leaving 8 bases between. CDR3 in DNA: TGTGCCAGCAGAGGACAAACCAAAAACATTCAGTACTTC. This gives the protein CASRGQTKNIQYF.

This clonotype was counted only a few times. The chain employs TRBV2 and TRBJ1-5, with D perhaps TRBD1 (5 bases). This CDR3 is built from 14 residues. Germline CDR1 reads SNHLY; CDR2 reads FYNNEI. Trimming left V 0 bases short and J 7 bases short, with 10 bases between. CDR3 sequence reads: CASSEAGVDQPQHF. The CDR3 region has the DNA TGTGCCAGCAGTGAAGCGGGGGTGGACCAGCCCCAGCATTTT.

The rearrangement links TRBV2 to TRBJ1-2; D is unclear. The CDR3 extends over 12 amino acids. V was pared by 3 bases and J by 4 bases, with 6 bases between. The germline V gene has CDR1 SNHLY and CDR2 FYNNEI. CDR3 coding DNA: TGTGCCAGCAGTGACTTGCCCTATGGCTACACCTTC. Amino acids: CASSDLPYGYTF.

The V and J genes are TRBV12-3 or TRBV12-4 and TRBJ2-3, with D maybe TRBD2 (6 bases). This CDR3 region has 12 residues. Trimming left V 5 bases short and J 9 bases short, with 12 bases between. The CDR3: CASSPLAETQYF. The CDR3, as DNA: TGTGCCAGCAGTCCCTTAGCGGAAACGCAGTATTTT.

This clonotype occurred many times. This chain joins TRBV7-2 and TRBJ2-1; D gene ambiguous. The CDR3 runs to 14 residues. V was cut by 1 base and J by 6 bases, with 10 bases left in between. Germline V gives CDR1 SGHTA, CDR2 FQGNSA. DNA of the CDR3: TGTGCCAGCAGCTTAGAAACAGCCTTCAATGAGCAGTTCTTC. This sequence encodes CASSLETAFNEQFF.

This clonotype was picked up a small number of times. The chain links TRBV6-2 or TRBV6-3 to TRBJ1-5; no definite D call. V was shortened by 0 bases and J by 0 bases, with 6 bases between the two germline ends. Germline V gene sequence: CDR1 MNHEY, CDR2 SVGEGT. This CDR3 is built from 15 residues. CDR3 region: CASSYSDTSNQPQHF. The CDR3 DNA reads TGTGCCAGCAGTTACTCTGACACTAGCAATCAGCCCCAGCATTTT.

This clonotype was detected a few times. The chain is built from TRBV11-2 and TRBJ2-3, with D uncertain. CDR1 and CDR2 from the germline V gene are SGHAT and FQNNGV. This CDR3 region has 13 residues. V was trimmed by 3 bases and J by 8 bases, leaving 12 bases between them. The CDR3 DNA reads as TGTGCCAGCAGCTTTGAGTTTCGTGGTACGCAGTATTTT. Translated, it gives CASSFEFRGTQYF. Complete variable domain (other parts from reference TRBV11-2 and TRBJ2-3): EAGVAQSPRYKIIEKRQSVAFWCNPISGHATLYWYQQILGQGPKLLIQFQNNGVVDDSQLPKDRFSAERLKGVDSTLKIQPAKLEDSAVYLCASSFEFRGTQYFGPGTRLTVL.

This clonotype was recorded a few times. The chain has TRBV7-4 and TRBJ2-7, with TRBD1 identical over 8 bases. Germline CDR1 is SGHVT and CDR2 is SQSDAQ. The CDR3 is made up of 15 amino acids. The V gene end was trimmed by 4 bases and the J gene end by 0 bases; junction bases not matched to a gene: 5. As DNA, the CDR3 is TGTGCCAGCAGCTGGGACAGGACCTACTCCTACGAGCAGTACTTC. Its protein product is CASSWDRTYSYEQYF.

This clonotype was observed a handful of times. The chain joins TRBV14 to TRBJ2-7, with D possibly being TRBD1 (5 bases). The CDR3 consists of 15 residues. Trimming took 0 bases from V and 3 from J, leaving 12 bases between them. Germline V gene data show CDR1 as SGHDN and CDR2 as FVKESK. The CDR3 DNA reads TGTGCCAGCAGCCAAGAAAGCAGGGCCCGCTACGAGCAGTACTTC. Protein: CASSQESRARYEQYF.

The rearrangement uses TRBV7-2 and TRBJ2-3, with D maybe TRBD2 (6 bases). V was cut by 8 bases and J by 4 bases, with 22 bases left in between. The CDR3 runs to 16 residues. Germline V gene data show CDR1 as SGHTA and CDR2 as FQGNSA. The chain's CDR3 is CTSARRVGGAADTQYF. The CDR3 nucleotides read TGTACCAGCGCCCGTAGGGTAGGCGGGGCAGCAGATACGCAGTATTTT.

The V and J genes are TRBV15 and TRBJ1-4; 9 bases match TRBD1. The CDR3 length is 14 residues. With V trimmed by 5 bases and J by 5 bases, 3 bases remained unmatched. Per germline, CDR1 LNHNV and CDR2 YYDKDF (reference sequence). Here the CDR3 reads CATSAGTGNEKLFF. CDR3 nucleotides: TGTGCCACCAGCGCCGGGACAGGGAATGAAAAACTGTTTTTT.

This clonotype was detected many times. The CDR3: CASSKQAEAFF. DNA for the CDR3: TGTGCCAGCAGCAAACAGGCTGAAGCTTTCTTT. This chain uses TRBV28 with TRBJ1-1; perhaps TRBD1 as D (5 bases). Germline-derived CDR1 and CDR2 are MDHEN and SYDVKM. There are 11 residues in the CDR3. V was pared by 6 bases and J by 6 bases, with 8 bases between.

The CDR3 DNA is TGCGCCAGCACTCAAATACCGGGACTAGCAGAGACCCAGTACTTC. Protein: CASTQIPGLAETQYF. The chain carries TRBV5-1 and TRBJ2-5; 9 bases are shared with TRBD2. The CDR3 spans 15 residues. V was pared by 6 bases and J by 4 bases, with 10 bases of the junction left unmatched. Germline CDR1 reads SGHRS; CDR2 reads YFSETQ.

The rearrangement links TRBV7-2 to TRBJ2-7, with D possibly being TRBD2 (7 bases). The length of the CDR3 is 14 residues. Germline assignment: CDR1 SGHTA and CDR2 FQGNSA. Trimming left V 3 bases short and J 6 bases short, with 15 bases between. This CDR3 is CASSFGRGAPEQYF. As DNA, the CDR3 is TGTGCCAGCAGCTTCGGACGGGGGGCCCCCGAGCAGTACTTC.

This clonotype was observed a handful of times. The rearrangement uses TRBV28 and TRBJ2-3; no clear D gene. The CDR3 spans 9 residues. Germline V gene sequence: CDR1 MDHEN, CDR2 SYDVKM. V lost 5 bases and J lost 10, with 4 bases in between. The CDR3 DNA reads TGTGCCAGCAGTCCCCCGCAGTATTTT. Translating gives CASSPPQYF.

This clonotype was recorded at least ten times. The chain is built from TRBV29-1 and TRBJ1-5; D call uncertain. Germline V gene data show CDR1 as SQVTM and CDR2 as ANQGSEA. The CDR3 loop spans 13 amino acids. Trimming removed 0 bases at V and 4 bases at J, with 7 bases between. CDR3 in DNA: TGCAGCGTTGAAGAGGACCGGAATCAGCCCCAGCATTTT. Its translation: CSVEEDRNQPQHF.

Ten or more counts support this clonotype. The chain uses TRBV28 and TRBJ1-2, with D possibly matching TRBD1 (6 bases). V shed 3 bases and J shed 5 bases, with 10 bases lying between them. The germline gives CDR1 MDHEN, CDR2 SYDVKM. This CDR3 spans 13 amino acids. This CDR3 is CASSFNRAYGYTF. CDR3 bases: TGTGCCAGCAGTTTTAACAGGGCTTATGGCTACACCTTC.

This clonotype has a handful of counts. The chain has TRBV20-1 and TRBJ1-1; unclear D gene. V gave up 2 bases and J gave up 3 bases, with 19 bases separating them. The CDR3 is made up of 16 amino acids. Germline CDR1 reads DFQATT; CDR2 reads SNEGSKA (reference sequence). CDR3 sequence: CSARNPSRPLDTEAFF. CDR3 DNA: TGCAGTGCTAGAAACCCTTCACGCCCCTTGGACACTGAAGCTTTCTTT.

This clonotype has at least ten counts. This chain joins TRBV27 and TRBJ1-4, with 7 bases that match TRBD1. Germline-derived CDR1 and CDR2 are MNHEY and SMNVEV (reference sequence). The CDR3 contains 15 residues. With 5 bases clipped from V and 3 bases from J, the junction kept 6 bases outside the gene matches. CDR3 region: CASSRWDRANEKLFF. The CDR3, as DNA: TGTGCCAGCAGTCGATGGGACAGAGCTAATGAAAAACTGTTTTTT.

This clonotype was found many times. The chain combines TRBV5-4 with TRBJ1-3; weak D call: TRBD1 (5 bases). The V and J ends lost 1 base and 2 bases respectively, with 7 bases between them. Germline loops: CDR1 SGHNT, CDR2 YYREEE (reference sequence). CDR3 length equals 14 residues. The CDR3 spells CASSLQGPGNTIYF. The CDR3 DNA follows: TGTGCCAGCAGCTTGCAGGGTCCTGGAAACACCATATATTTT.

The rearrangement joins TRBV4-3 to TRBJ2-5, with D perhaps matching TRBD2 (6 bases). The CDR3 totals 15 residues. Trimming shortened V by 0 bases and J by 2 bases, and 10 bases separated the two germline ends. Germline CDR1 LGHNA, CDR2 YSLEER. In DNA, the CDR3 is TGCGCCAGCAGCCAAGAGGGGGGTATACAAGAGACCCAGTACTTC. Amino acid sequence: CASSQEGGIQETQYF.

The chain combines TRBV6-5 with TRBJ1-3, with D unresolved. This CDR3 has 17 amino acids. Germline V gene sequence: CDR1 MNHEY, CDR2 SVGAGI. V was cut by 4 bases and J by 0 bases, with 16 bases left in between. The CDR3 protein is CASSFLLGGSSGNTIYF. CDR3 sequence (DNA): TGTGCCAGCAGTTTCTTATTGGGCGGGAGCTCTGGAAACACCATATATTTT.

Many counts were recorded for this clonotype. The chain combines TRBV6-5 with TRBJ1-2, with 11 bases matching TRBD1. The trim removed 8 bases at V and 6 bases at J, leaving 11 bases unmatched. Germline V gene sequence: CDR1 MNHEY, CDR2 SVGAGI. The CDR3 sequence is 15 residues long. This CDR3 reads CASAHRGQGANGYTF. The CDR3 DNA sequence: TGTGCCAGCGCCCACCGCGGACAGGGGGCGAATGGCTACACCTTC.